The 10 T cell receptor beta chains below come from one sample, sequenced in a study of cytomegalovirus exposure and HLA in healthy donors. PCR used 60 Vbeta primers and 13 Jbeta primers. TCRdb's table, derived via immunoSEQ multiplex PCR, lists solely in-frame clones and lacks some. The sample lists under 250,000 clones, 80% to 90% occurring once. The sample was PBMCs. All receptors derive from a girl aged 2-10 years in good health and CMV-seronegative.

The rearrangement joins TRBV29-1 to TRBJ2-7; 12 bases line up with TRBD1. The germline V gene encodes CDR1 SQVTM and CDR2 ANQGSEA. The CDR3 is 13 residues long. V gave up 6 bases and J gave up 5 bases; unmatched junction bases: 5. The CDR3 nucleotides read TGCAGCGTCCCGGGACAGGGGGCAAACGAGCAGTACTTC. It encodes CSVPGQGANEQYF.

This clone was seen a single time. The V and J genes are TRBV6-6 and TRBJ1-1; D is uncertain. The CDR3 loop spans 13 amino acids. Germline CDR1 reads MNHNY; CDR2 reads SVGAGI (reference sequence). V was cut by 6 bases and J by 0 bases, with 8 bases left in between. The CDR3 sequence: CASSPPMNTEAFF. DNA for the CDR3: TGTGCCAGCAGCCCACCTATGAACACTGAAGCTTTCTTT.

CDR3 loop: CASSLSQRNEKLFF. The CDR3 DNA follows: TGTGCCAGCAGTTTATCGCAGCGTAATGAAAAACTGTTTTTT. The chain recombines TRBV27 with TRBJ1-4; unclear D gene. The CDR3 totals 14 residues. CDR1 is MNHEY and CDR2 is SMNVEV in the germline V gene (reference sequence). V was pared by 0 bases and J by 4 bases, with 6 bases between.

The chain links TRBV6-1 to TRBJ1-2, with D unclear. CDR1 is MNHNS and CDR2 is SASEGT in the germline V gene. The CDR3 is 12 residues long. V was clipped by 5 bases and J by 8 bases, with 12 bases between them. CDR3 DNA sequence: TGTGCCAGCAGTACCCGGTTGAGGGGCTACACCTTC. The encoded protein is CASSTRLRGYTF.

This chain connects TRBV11-1 to TRBJ1-1, with TRBD1 as a possible D gene (6 bases). Germline V gives CDR1 SGHAT, CDR2 FQDESV (reference sequence). The V end lost 3 bases, the J end lost 8 bases, and 13 bases lay between the germline ends. The CDR3 covers 13 residues. This CDR3 reads CASSLGQGREAFF. The CDR3 region has the DNA TGTGCCAGCAGCTTGGGGCAGGGGCGAGAAGCTTTCTTT.

This clone was observed a handful of times. The V and J genes are TRBV6-5 and TRBJ1-4; D ambiguous. Trimming took off 4 bases at V and 0 bases at J, with 12 bases between the two ends. CDR1 is MNHEY and CDR2 is SVGAGI in the germline V gene. The CDR3 consists of 16 residues. The CDR3 is CASSSPRGTTNEKLFF. DNA of the CDR3: TGTGCCAGCAGTTCCCCTCGCGGGACAACTAATGAAAAACTGTTTTTT.

The chain is built from TRBV12-5 and TRBJ1-5, with D maybe TRBD1 (5 bases). V lost 1 base and J 5 bases, leaving 12 bases between the germline ends. Germline V gene lookup returns CDR1 LGHNT and CDR2 FRNRAP. This CDR3 contains 15 residues. CDR3 coding DNA: TGTGCTAGTGGTTTGGGGGACTGGGGGGATCAGCCCCAGCATTTT. Translation gives CASGLGDWGDQPQHF.

The V gene is TRBV9, the J gene TRBJ2-3; TRBD2 matches 7 bases. V lost 0 bases to trimming and J lost 5 bases; unmatched junction nucleotides: 6. There are 15 residues in the CDR3. The germline CDR1 and CDR2 sequences are SGDLS and YYNGEE. Written as DNA, the CDR3 is TGTGCCAGCAGCGTAGGAAGCGGGGTGGGAGATACGCAGTATTTT. Its translation: CASSVGSGVGDTQYF.

Here the CDR3 DNA reads TGTGCCAGCAGCTTAGACGCGGCTAGCGGGACCCCCGGGTTCTTC. This gives the protein CASSLDAASGTPGFF. This chain joins TRBV7-8 and TRBJ2-1; 9 bases map to TRBD2. V gave up 1 base and J gave up 15 bases; unmatched junction bases: 13. From germline, CDR1 is SGHVS and CDR2 FQNEAQ. The CDR3 runs to 15 residues.

This clone was seen a handful of times. The junction and the germline gene differ at one end; a read error may be behind it. The chain combines TRBV5-1 with TRBJ2-3; 8 positions match TRBD2. The CDR3 consists of 14 residues. CDR1 SGHRS and CDR2 YFSETQ come from the germline V gene. CDR3 loop: CASAGGNSTYTQYF. The DNA of the CDR3 is TGCGCCAGCGCGGGGGGTAACAGCACATATACGCAGTATTTT.